This TCR beta chain comes out of a study of regulatory T cells in long-lasting Graves disease. Study-wide results and caveats: The TCR repertoire of persistent Graves' patients was less diverse than that of newly diagnosed ones.

In germline, CDR1 is SGHTA, CDR2 FQGNSA. Trimming shortened V by 5 bases and J by 4 bases, and 15 bases separated the two germline ends. The CDR3 totals 15 residues. This clonotype occurred many times. Its specificity is unknown. Specified time point: persistent/refractory GD, antithyroid drugs over 5 years with positive TRAb. From RNA extracted from PBMCs, the TCR library was made. Construction of the TCR beta libraries employed iRepertoire HTBI primers in conjunction with Arm-PCR of CDR3 regions. One entry per CDR3 protein results from TCRdb running MiXCR on the multiplex PCR reads. This table holds roughly 490,000 distinct CDR3 sequences, about 20% found once.

The material was peripheral blood mononuclear cells (PBMCs), obtained when the disease was refractory, from a patient treated with antithyroid drugs. The V call is TRBV7-2, the J call TRBJ1-5; D call uncertain. This TCR came from a female donor with Graves disease. The CDR3: CASSPTPSGNQPQHF. The CDR3 DNA reads as TGTGCCAGCAGCCCCACCCCCAGTGGGAATCAGCCCCAGCATTTT.